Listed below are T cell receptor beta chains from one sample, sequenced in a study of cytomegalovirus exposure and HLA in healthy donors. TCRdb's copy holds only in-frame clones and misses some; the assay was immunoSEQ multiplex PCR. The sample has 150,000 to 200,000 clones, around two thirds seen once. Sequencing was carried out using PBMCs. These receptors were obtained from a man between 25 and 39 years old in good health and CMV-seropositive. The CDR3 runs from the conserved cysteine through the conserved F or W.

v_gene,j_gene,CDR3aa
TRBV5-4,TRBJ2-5,CASSLAGGLQETQYF
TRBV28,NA,CASSEGQGYEQYF
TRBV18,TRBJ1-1,CASSPLREGGTEAFF
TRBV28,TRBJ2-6,CASRSQGAGANVLTF
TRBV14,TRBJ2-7,CASNPGGSGYEQYF
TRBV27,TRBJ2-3,CASTGGDTQYF
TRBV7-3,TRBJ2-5,CASSLTSRGETQYF
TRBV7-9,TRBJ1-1,CASSLVLDTEAFF
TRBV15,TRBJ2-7,CATSTLTTGAYEQYF
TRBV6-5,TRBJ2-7,CASTGTALYEQYF
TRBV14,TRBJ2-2,CASSQSSGFVGELFF
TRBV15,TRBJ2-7,CATSRRGGTSYEQYF
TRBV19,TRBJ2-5,CASSIRIVTQETQYF
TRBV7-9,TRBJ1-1,CAGTGQMNTEAFF
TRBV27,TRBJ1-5,CASRGQGGNQPQHF
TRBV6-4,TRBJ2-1,CASSGEGTGEQFF
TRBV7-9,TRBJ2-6,CSSSLVGGTGANVLTF
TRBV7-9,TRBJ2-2,CSSSFVGGEDPNTGELFF
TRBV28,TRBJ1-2,CASSSSSNYGYTF
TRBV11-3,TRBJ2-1,CASSLQTWDRGRINEQFF
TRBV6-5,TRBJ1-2,CASSYADRGHDGYTF
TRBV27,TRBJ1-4,CASSLIGGPLFF
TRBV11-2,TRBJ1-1,CASSSPWGETNTEAFF
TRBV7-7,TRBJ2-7,CASSLGSSSGEQYF
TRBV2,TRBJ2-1,CASSRDRGQNNEQFF
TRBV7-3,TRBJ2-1,CASSLTSGSYEQFF
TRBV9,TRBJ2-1,CASSVAGTSSEQFF